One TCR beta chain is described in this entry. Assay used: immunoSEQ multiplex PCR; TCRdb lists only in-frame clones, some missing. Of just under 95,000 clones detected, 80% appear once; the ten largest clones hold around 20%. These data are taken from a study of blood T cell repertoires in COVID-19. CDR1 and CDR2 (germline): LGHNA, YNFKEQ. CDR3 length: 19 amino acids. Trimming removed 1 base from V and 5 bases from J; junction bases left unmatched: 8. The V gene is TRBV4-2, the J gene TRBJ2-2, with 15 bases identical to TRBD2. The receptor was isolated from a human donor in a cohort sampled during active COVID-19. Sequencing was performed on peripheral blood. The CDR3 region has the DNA TGTGCCAGCAGCCAAGCAGGGACTAGCGGGAGGTCCTTTACCGGGGAGCTGTTTTTT. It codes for CASSQAGTSGRSFTGELFF.